This TCR beta chain was recorded in a study of T cells in narcolepsy. This CDR3 contains 16 residues. CDR1 and CDR2 (germline): MGHRA, YSYEKL. V was clipped by 0 bases and J by 4 bases, with 15 bases between them. Data came from immunoSEQ multiplex PCR; TCRdb stores just in-frame clones and leaves some out. The table includes around 22,000 clones, roughly four fifths detected once. Source material: memory (CD45RA-) CD4+ T cells from blood. The chain links TRBV4-1 to TRBJ1-2; D is undetermined. The sequence derives from a human donor in good health. The CDR3 DNA is TGCGCCAGCAGCCAAGATAACACCCCGAGAGTCTATGGCTACACCTTC. The encoded protein is CASSQDNTPRVYGYTF.